This T cell receptor beta chain was sequenced during a study of radiotherapy plus CTLA-4 blockade in lung cancer. Generated by immunoSEQ multiplex PCR, the TCRdb table keeps only in-frame clones and is missing some. The data contain 57,000 or so clones, approximately 75% of them singletons. The length of the CDR3 is 14 residues. V dropped 5 bases and J dropped 3; count of bases not matched to a gene: 7. From germline, CDR1 is SNHLY and CDR2 FYNNEI. The rearrangement links TRBV2 to TRBJ2-7, with 7 positions matching TRBD1. The sequence was collected from a human donor with non-small cell lung cancer who had a complete response to radiotherapy plus ipilimumab. The sample was peripheral blood, taken from a patient treated with radiotherapy plus ipilimumab. The CDR3 here is CASSFPGQSYEQYF. The DNA of the CDR3 is TGTGCCAGCAGTTTTCCGGGACAGAGCTACGAGCAGTACTTC.